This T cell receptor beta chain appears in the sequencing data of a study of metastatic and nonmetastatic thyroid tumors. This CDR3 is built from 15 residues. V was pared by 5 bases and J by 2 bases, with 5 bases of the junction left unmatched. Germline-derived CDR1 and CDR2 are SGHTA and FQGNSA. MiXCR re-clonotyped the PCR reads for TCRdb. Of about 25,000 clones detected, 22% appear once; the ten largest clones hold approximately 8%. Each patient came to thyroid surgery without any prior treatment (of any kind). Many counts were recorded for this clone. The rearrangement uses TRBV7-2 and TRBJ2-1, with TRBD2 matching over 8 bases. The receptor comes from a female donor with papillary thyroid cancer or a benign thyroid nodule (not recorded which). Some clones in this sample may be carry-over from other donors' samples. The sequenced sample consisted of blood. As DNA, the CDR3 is TGTGCCAGCAGCCGGGAGCGGGGGACCTACAATGAGCAGTTCTTC. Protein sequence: CASSRERGTYNEQFF.